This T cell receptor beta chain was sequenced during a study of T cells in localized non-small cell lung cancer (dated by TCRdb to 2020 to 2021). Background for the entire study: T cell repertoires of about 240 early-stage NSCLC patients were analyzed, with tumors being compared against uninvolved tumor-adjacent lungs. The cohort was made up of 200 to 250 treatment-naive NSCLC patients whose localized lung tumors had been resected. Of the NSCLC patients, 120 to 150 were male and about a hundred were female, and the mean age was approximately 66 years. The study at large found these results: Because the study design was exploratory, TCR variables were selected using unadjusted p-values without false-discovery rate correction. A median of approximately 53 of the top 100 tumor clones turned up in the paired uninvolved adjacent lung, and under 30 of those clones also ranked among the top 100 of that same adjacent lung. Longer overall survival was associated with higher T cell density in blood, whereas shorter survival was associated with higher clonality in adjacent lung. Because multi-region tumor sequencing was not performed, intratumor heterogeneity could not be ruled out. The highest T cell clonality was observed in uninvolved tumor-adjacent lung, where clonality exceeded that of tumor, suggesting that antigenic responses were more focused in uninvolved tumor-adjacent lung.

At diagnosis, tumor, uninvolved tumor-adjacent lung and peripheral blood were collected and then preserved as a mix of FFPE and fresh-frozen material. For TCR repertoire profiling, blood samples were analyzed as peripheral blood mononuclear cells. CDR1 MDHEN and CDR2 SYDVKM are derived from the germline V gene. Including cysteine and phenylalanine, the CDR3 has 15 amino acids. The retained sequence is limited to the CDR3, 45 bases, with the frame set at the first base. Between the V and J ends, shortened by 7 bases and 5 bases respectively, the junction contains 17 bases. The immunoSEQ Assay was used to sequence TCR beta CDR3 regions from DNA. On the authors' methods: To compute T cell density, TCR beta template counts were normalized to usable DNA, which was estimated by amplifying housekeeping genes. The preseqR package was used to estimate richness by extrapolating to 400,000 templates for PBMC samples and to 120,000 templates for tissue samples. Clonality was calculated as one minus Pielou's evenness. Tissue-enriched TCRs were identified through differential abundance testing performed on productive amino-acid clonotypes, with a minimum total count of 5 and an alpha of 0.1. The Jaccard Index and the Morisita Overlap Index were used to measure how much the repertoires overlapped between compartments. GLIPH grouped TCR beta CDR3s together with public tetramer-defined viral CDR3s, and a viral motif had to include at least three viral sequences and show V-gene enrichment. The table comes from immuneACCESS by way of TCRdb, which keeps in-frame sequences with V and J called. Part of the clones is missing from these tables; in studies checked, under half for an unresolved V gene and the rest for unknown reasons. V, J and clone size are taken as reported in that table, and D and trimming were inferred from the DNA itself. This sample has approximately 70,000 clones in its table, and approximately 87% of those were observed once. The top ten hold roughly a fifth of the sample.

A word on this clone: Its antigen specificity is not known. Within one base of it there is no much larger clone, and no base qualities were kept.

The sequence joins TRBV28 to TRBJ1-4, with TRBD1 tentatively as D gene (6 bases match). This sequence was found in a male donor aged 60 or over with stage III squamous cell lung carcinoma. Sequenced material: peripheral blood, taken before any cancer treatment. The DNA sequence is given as TGTGCCAGCACCCCCTGGGGGGGGGCAAATGAAAAACTGTTTTTT. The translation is CASTPWGGANEKLFF.